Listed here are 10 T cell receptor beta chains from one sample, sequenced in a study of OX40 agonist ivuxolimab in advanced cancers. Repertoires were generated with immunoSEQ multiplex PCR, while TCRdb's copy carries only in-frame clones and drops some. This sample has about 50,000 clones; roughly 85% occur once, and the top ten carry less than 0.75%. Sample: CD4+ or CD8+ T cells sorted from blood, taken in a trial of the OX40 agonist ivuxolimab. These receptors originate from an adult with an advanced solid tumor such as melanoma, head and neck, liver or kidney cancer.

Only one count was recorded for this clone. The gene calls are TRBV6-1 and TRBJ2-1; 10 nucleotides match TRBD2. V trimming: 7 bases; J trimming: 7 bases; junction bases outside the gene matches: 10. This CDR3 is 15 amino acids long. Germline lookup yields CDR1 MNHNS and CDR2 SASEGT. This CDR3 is CASNPLAGAGNEQFF. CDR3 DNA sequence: TGTGCCAGCAACCCCCTAGCGGGAGCCGGGAATGAGCAGTTCTTC.

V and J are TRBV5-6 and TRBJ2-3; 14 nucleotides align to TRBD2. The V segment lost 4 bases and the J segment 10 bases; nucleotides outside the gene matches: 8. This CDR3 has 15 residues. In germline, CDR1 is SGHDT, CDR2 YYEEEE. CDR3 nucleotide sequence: TGTGCCAGCAGCCCCGGGACTAGCGGGAGTACGTCGCAGTATTTT. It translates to CASSPGTSGSTSQYF. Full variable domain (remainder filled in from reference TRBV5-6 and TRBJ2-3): DAGVTQSPTHLIKTRGQQVTLRCSPKSGHDTVSWYQQALGQGPQFIFQYYEEEERQRGNFPDRFSGHQFPNYSSELNVNALLLGDSALYLCASSPGTSGSTSQYFGPGTRLTVL.

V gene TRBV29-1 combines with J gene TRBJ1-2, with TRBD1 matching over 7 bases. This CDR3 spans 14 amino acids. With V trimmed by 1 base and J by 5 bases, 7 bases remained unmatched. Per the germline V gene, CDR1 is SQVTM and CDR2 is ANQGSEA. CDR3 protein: CSVEGQGVGYGYTF. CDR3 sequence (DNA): TGCAGCGTTGAAGGTCAGGGGGTGGGGTATGGCTACACCTTC.

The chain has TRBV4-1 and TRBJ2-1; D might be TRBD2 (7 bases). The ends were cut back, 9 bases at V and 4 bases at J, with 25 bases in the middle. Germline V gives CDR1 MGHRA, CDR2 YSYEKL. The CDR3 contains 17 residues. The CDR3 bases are TGCGCCAGGCCCCGAGGGGGAGCTAGCGGAGTTTACAATGAGCAGTTCTTC. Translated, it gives CARPRGGASGVYNEQFF.

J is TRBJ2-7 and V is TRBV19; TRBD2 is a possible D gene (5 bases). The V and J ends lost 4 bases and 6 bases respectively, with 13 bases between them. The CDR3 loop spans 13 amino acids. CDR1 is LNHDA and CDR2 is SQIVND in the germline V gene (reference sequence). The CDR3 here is CASSTLPRAEQYF. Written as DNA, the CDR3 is TGTGCCAGTAGTACTCTGCCGAGGGCCGAGCAGTACTTC.

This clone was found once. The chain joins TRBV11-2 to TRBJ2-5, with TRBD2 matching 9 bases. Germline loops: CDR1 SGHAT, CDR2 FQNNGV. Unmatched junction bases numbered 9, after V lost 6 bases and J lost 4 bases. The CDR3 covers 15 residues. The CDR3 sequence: CASRSVRGRGETQYF. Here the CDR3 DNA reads TGTGCCAGCAGATCCGTTCGCGGGAGGGGAGAGACCCAGTACTTC.

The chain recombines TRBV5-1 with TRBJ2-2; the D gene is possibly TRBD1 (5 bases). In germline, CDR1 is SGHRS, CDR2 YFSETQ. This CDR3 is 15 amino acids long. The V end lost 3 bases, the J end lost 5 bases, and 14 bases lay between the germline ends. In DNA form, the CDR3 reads TGCGCCAGCAGCTCAACTCTAGGGGTAACCGGGGAGCTGTTTTTT. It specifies CASSSTLGVTGELFF.

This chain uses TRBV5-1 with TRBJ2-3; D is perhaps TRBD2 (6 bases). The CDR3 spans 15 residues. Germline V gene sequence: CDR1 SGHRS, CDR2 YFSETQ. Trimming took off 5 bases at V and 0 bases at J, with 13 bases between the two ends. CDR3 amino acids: CASRGSGMSTDTQYF. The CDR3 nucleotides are TGCGCCAGCAGGGGTAGCGGAATGAGCACAGATACGCAGTATTTT.

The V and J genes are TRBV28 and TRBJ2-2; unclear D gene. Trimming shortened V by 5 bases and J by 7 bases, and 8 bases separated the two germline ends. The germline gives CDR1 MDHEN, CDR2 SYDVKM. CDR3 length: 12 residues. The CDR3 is CASSTLYGELFF. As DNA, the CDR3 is TGTGCCAGCAGTACCTTGTACGGGGAGCTGTTTTTT.

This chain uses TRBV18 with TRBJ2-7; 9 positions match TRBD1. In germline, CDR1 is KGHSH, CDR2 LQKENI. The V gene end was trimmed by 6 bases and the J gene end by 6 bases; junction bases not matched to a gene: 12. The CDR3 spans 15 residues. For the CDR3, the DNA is TGTGCCAGCTCTCCCCGGGACAGGGAATTCGGCGAGCAGTACTTC. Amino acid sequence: CASSPRDREFGEQYF.